These T cell receptor beta chains were read from a single sample in a study of blood T cell repertoires in COVID-19. The protocol was immunoSEQ multiplex PCR, while the TCRdb copy is restricted to in-frame clones and leaves out a portion. This table has tens of thousands of clones, approximately 90% appearing once. The material sequenced was PBMCs or T cells enriched from blood (not recorded which). These receptors originate from a woman aged 50 to 60 who had recovered from COVID-19. CDR3s include the opening cysteine and the closing phenylalanine or tryptophan. Fields, in order: V gene, D gene, clone size, J gene, CDR3 length, CDR3 protein, CDR3 DNA. D genes are given only for firm matches. Only some rows state a clone size, as once, few, many or a class for expanded clones.

V gene: TRBV4-1; D gene: TRBD1; clone size: NA; J gene: TRBJ2-7; CDR3 length: 15; CDR3 protein: CASSHGTGISYEQYF; CDR3 DNA: TGCGCCAGCAGCCACGGGACAGGGATTTCCTACGAGCAGTACTTC
V gene: TRBV18; D gene: TRBD1; clone size: NA; J gene: TRBJ1-3; CDR3 length: 17; CDR3 protein: CASSPVDRASSGNTIYF; CDR3 DNA: TGTGCCAGCTCACCGGTGGACAGGGCAAGCTCTGGAAACACCATATATTTT
V gene: TRBV30; D gene: TRBD1; clone size: NA; J gene: TRBJ2-7; CDR3 length: 13; CDR3 protein: CAWSDRAPYEQYF; CDR3 DNA: TGTGCCTGGTCGGACAGGGCCCCCTACGAGCAGTACTTC
V gene: TRBV6-5; D gene: NA; clone size: NA; J gene: TRBJ1-2; CDR3 length: 14; CDR3 protein: CASHYTGSRNGYTF; CDR3 DNA: TGTGCCAGCCATTATACAGGGTCGAGGAATGGCTACACCTTC
V gene: TRBV4-2; D gene: TRBD1; clone size: NA; J gene: TRBJ1-4; CDR3 length: 18; CDR3 protein: CASSQVPGQGIANEKLFF; CDR3 DNA: TGTGCCAGCAGCCAAGTCCCGGGACAGGGTATTGCTAATGAAAAACTGTTTTTT
V gene: TRBV11-2; D gene: TRBD2; clone size: NA; J gene: TRBJ2-1; CDR3 length: 16; CDR3 protein: CASSLGATSGYNEQFF; CDR3 DNA: TGTGCCAGCAGCTTAGGTGCCACTAGCGGATACAATGAGCAGTTCTTC
V gene: TRBV5-1; D gene: TRBD2; clone size: NA; J gene: TRBJ2-1; CDR3 length: 16; CDR3 protein: CASSLGWGGLYNEQFF; CDR3 DNA: TGCGCCAGCAGCTTGGGTTGGGGAGGGCTCTACAATGAGCAGTTCTTC
V gene: TRBV2; D gene: TRBD2; clone size: NA; J gene: TRBJ2-2; CDR3 length: 15; CDR3 protein: CASSVIAGDTGELFF; CDR3 DNA: TGTGCCAGCAGTGTAATAGCGGGAGACACCGGGGAGCTGTTTTTT
V gene: TRBV5-1; D gene: NA; clone size: NA; J gene: TRBJ2-5; CDR3 length: 13; CDR3 protein: CASSFSLQETQYF; CDR3 DNA: TGCGCCAGCAGCTTTTCTCTTCAAGAGACCCAGTACTTC
V gene: TRBV27; D gene: NA; clone size: NA; J gene: TRBJ1-5; CDR3 length: 15; CDR3 protein: CASSPTPGAAQPQHF; CDR3 DNA: TGTGCCAGCAGCCCAACTCCAGGGGCCGCTCAGCCCCAGCATTTT
V gene: TRBV3-1/TRBV3-2; D gene: TRBD2; clone size: NA; J gene: TRBJ2-1; CDR3 length: 11; CDR3 protein: CASGLGLEQFF; CDR3 DNA: TGTGCCAGCGGACTAGGCCTTGAGCAGTTCTTC
V gene: TRBV12-3/TRBV12-4; D gene: NA; clone size: once; J gene: TRBJ1-6; CDR3 length: 13; CDR3 protein: CASSPVGNSPLHF; CDR3 DNA: TGTGCCAGCAGCCCCGTCGGTAATTCACCCCTCCACTTT
V gene: TRBV9; D gene: TRBD1; clone size: NA; J gene: TRBJ1-2; CDR3 length: 13; CDR3 protein: CASSVGQGRGYTF; CDR3 DNA: TGTGCCAGCAGCGTCGGACAGGGGAGGGGCTACACCTTC
V gene: TRBV27; D gene: TRBD2; clone size: NA; J gene: TRBJ2-2; CDR3 length: 16; CDR3 protein: CASRTLGGVNTGELFF; CDR3 DNA: TGTGCCAGCAGAACCCTGGGAGGGGTTAACACCGGGGAGCTGTTTTTT
V gene: TRBV19; D gene: TRBD2; clone size: NA; J gene: TRBJ2-4; CDR3 length: 19; CDR3 protein: CASSTSGRAVGVAKNIQYF; CDR3 DNA: TGTGCCAGTAGTACGAGCGGGAGGGCCGTGGGGGTAGCCAAAAACATTCAGTACTTC
V gene: TRBV19; D gene: NA; clone size: NA; J gene: TRBJ2-1; CDR3 length: 13; CDR3 protein: CASTGQTYNEQFF; CDR3 DNA: TGTGCCAGTACTGGACAGACCTACAATGAGCAGTTCTTC
V gene: TRBV2; D gene: TRBD1; clone size: NA; J gene: TRBJ2-5; CDR3 length: 15; CDR3 protein: CASSNNRGLQETQYF; CDR3 DNA: TGTGCCAGCAGCAATAACAGGGGATTACAGGAGACCCAGTACTTC
V gene: TRBV18; D gene: NA; clone size: few; J gene: TRBJ1-6; CDR3 length: 16; CDR3 protein: CASSFSADSSKSPLHF; CDR3 DNA: TGTGCCAGCTCCTTTTCCGCGGACAGTTCTAAGTCACCCCTCCACTTT
V gene: TRBV29-1; D gene: NA; clone size: NA; J gene: TRBJ1-1; CDR3 length: 14; CDR3 protein: CSVDAQGMNTEAFF; CDR3 DNA: TGCAGCGTGGATGCACAGGGTATGAACACTGAAGCTTTCTTT
V gene: TRBV5-1; D gene: NA; clone size: NA; J gene: TRBJ2-7; CDR3 length: 18; CDR3 protein: CASSPSGGAGGFTYEQYF; CDR3 DNA: TGCGCCAGCAGCCCCTCCGGGGGGGCAGGGGGTTTCACCTACGAGCAGTACTTC
V gene: TRBV5-1; D gene: TRBD2; clone size: NA; J gene: TRBJ2-5; CDR3 length: 12; CDR3 protein: CASSSGEETQYF; CDR3 DNA: TGCGCCAGCAGTAGCGGGGAAGAGACCCAGTACTTC
V gene: TRBV29-1; D gene: TRBD1; clone size: NA; J gene: TRBJ2-7; CDR3 length: 13; CDR3 protein: CSVTDRGLFEQYF; CDR3 DNA: TGCAGCGTTACGGACAGGGGTCTTTTTGAGCAGTACTTC
V gene: TRBV7-9; D gene: NA; clone size: NA; J gene: TRBJ2-6; CDR3 length: 15; CDR3 protein: CASSFEAGFGNVLTF; CDR3 DNA: TGTGCCAGCAGCTTTGAGGCAGGGTTTGGCAACGTCCTGACTTTC
V gene: TRBV7-2; D gene: TRBD1; clone size: NA; J gene: TRBJ2-3; CDR3 length: 14; CDR3 protein: CASSPGTAGDTQYF; CDR3 DNA: TGTGCCAGCAGCCCTGGGACAGCCGGAGATACGCAGTATTTT
V gene: TRBV11-2; D gene: TRBD1; clone size: NA; J gene: TRBJ2-1; CDR3 length: 14; CDR3 protein: CASSSGQGVGEQFF; CDR3 DNA: TGTGCCAGCAGCTCGGGACAGGGAGTCGGAGAGCAGTTCTTC
V gene: TRBV9; D gene: NA; clone size: NA; J gene: TRBJ1-1; CDR3 length: 13; CDR3 protein: CASSVQTDTEAFF; CDR3 DNA: TGTGCCAGCAGCGTCCAGACAGACACTGAAGCTTTCTTT
V gene: TRBV19; D gene: NA; clone size: NA; J gene: TRBJ2-1; CDR3 length: 14; CDR3 protein: CASSIGGSYNEQFF; CDR3 DNA: TGTGCCAGTAGTATCGGCGGCTCCTACAATGAGCAGTTCTTC
V gene: TRBV18; D gene: NA; clone size: NA; J gene: TRBJ1-1; CDR3 length: 14; CDR3 protein: CASSKSGGPTEAFF; CDR3 DNA: TGTGCCAGCTCAAAGTCCGGGGGGCCCACTGAAGCTTTCTTT
V gene: TRBV4-1; D gene: TRBD1; clone size: NA; J gene: TRBJ2-7; CDR3 length: 15; CDR3 protein: CASSPRDRGTYEQYF; CDR3 DNA: TGCGCCAGCAGCCCTCGGGACAGGGGGACCTACGAGCAGTACTTC
V gene: TRBV27; D gene: TRBD2; clone size: NA; J gene: TRBJ2-1; CDR3 length: 13; CDR3 protein: CASRGRNYNEQFF; CDR3 DNA: TGTGCCAGCCGCGGGAGAAACTACAATGAGCAGTTCTTC
V gene: TRBV18; D gene: TRBD2; clone size: NA; J gene: TRBJ2-7; CDR3 length: 17; CDR3 protein: CASSNTGTSGSSYEQYF; CDR3 DNA: TGTGCCAGCTCAAACACCGGGACTAGCGGGAGCTCCTACGAGCAGTACTTC
V gene: TRBV5-5; D gene: NA; clone size: NA; J gene: TRBJ2-3; CDR3 length: 16; CDR3 protein: CASSLQGQSSTDTQYF; CDR3 DNA: TGTGCCAGCAGCTTGCAGGGCCAGAGTAGCACAGATACGCAGTATTTT
V gene: TRBV24-1; D gene: NA; clone size: NA; J gene: TRBJ1-2; CDR3 length: 14; CDR3 protein: CATSDPQGNYGYTF; CDR3 DNA: TGTGCCACCAGTGACCCGCAGGGGAACTATGGCTACACCTTC
V gene: TRBV5-1; D gene: TRBD1; clone size: NA; J gene: TRBJ2-1; CDR3 length: 15; CDR3 protein: CASSPGQGLFNEQFF; CDR3 DNA: TGCGCCAGCAGCCCCGGACAGGGGCTTTTCAATGAGCAGTTCTTC
V gene: TRBV4-1; D gene: NA; clone size: once; J gene: TRBJ1-1; CDR3 length: 16; CDR3 protein: CASSQDPLWTQLEAFF; CDR3 DNA: TGCGCCAGCAGCCAAGATCCCCTTTGGACACAACTAGAAGCTTTCTTT
V gene: TRBV3-1/TRBV3-2; D gene: NA; clone size: once; J gene: TRBJ2-5; CDR3 length: 14; CDR3 protein: CASSHSGVGETQYF; CDR3 DNA: TGTGCCAGCAGCCACTCGGGAGTGGGCGAGACCCAGTACTTC
V gene: TRBV9; D gene: NA; clone size: NA; J gene: TRBJ2-7; CDR3 length: 15; CDR3 protein: CASSVAGGKVYEQYF; CDR3 DNA: TGTGCCAGCAGCGTAGCTGGGGGGAAAGTGTACGAGCAGTACTTC
V gene: TRBV19; D gene: TRBD1; clone size: NA; J gene: TRBJ1-2; CDR3 length: 13; CDR3 protein: CASSPQGAGGYTF; CDR3 DNA: TGTGCCAGTAGTCCACAGGGGGCCGGGGGCTACACCTTC
V gene: TRBV5-1; D gene: TRBD2; clone size: NA; J gene: TRBJ2-1; CDR3 length: 14; CDR3 protein: CASSKTSGSDEQFF; CDR3 DNA: TGCGCCAGCAGCAAGACTAGCGGGAGCGATGAGCAGTTCTTC
V gene: TRBV24-1; D gene: NA; clone size: NA; J gene: TRBJ2-2; CDR3 length: 17; CDR3 protein: CATGGKTLGTGTGELFF; CDR3 DNA: TGTGCCACCGGGGGAAAAACACTCGGAACAGGGACCGGGGAGCTGTTTTTT
V gene: TRBV3-1/TRBV3-2; D gene: NA; clone size: NA; J gene: TRBJ2-2; CDR3 length: 14; CDR3 protein: CASSQGRNTGELFF; CDR3 DNA: TGTGCCAGCAGCCAGGGGAGGAACACCGGGGAGCTGTTTTTT
V gene: TRBV11-2; D gene: TRBD2; clone size: once; J gene: TRBJ2-5; CDR3 length: 15; CDR3 protein: CASSLGGLTQETQYF; CDR3 DNA: TGTGCCAGCAGCTTAGGGGGACTAACGCAAGAGACCCAGTACTTC
V gene: TRBV6-5; D gene: NA; clone size: NA; J gene: TRBJ1-2; CDR3 length: 13; CDR3 protein: CASSSGGVYGYTF; CDR3 DNA: TGTGCCAGCAGTTCCGGGGGGGTCTATGGCTACACCTTC
V gene: TRBV6-6; D gene: NA; clone size: NA; J gene: TRBJ1-5; CDR3 length: 14; CDR3 protein: CASRQGYSNQPQHF; CDR3 DNA: TGTGCCAGCAGACAGGGTTATAGCAATCAGCCCCAGCATTTT
V gene: TRBV19; D gene: TRBD2; clone size: NA; J gene: TRBJ2-2; CDR3 length: 20; CDR3 protein: CASSTFPGSGGAFGTGELFF; CDR3 DNA: TGTGCCAGTAGTACCTTTCCGGGTAGCGGGGGGGCCTTCGGCACCGGGGAGCTGTTTTTT
V gene: TRBV4-2; D gene: NA; clone size: NA; J gene: TRBJ1-5; CDR3 length: 15; CDR3 protein: CASSQEGQGHQPQHF; CDR3 DNA: TGTGCCAGCAGCCAAGAGGGGCAGGGCCATCAGCCCCAGCATTTT
V gene: TRBV29-1; D gene: TRBD1; clone size: NA; J gene: TRBJ1-2; CDR3 length: 16; CDR3 protein: CSVEVFPLTGGRGYTF; CDR3 DNA: TGCAGCGTTGAAGTTTTCCCTCTTACAGGGGGCCGGGGCTACACCTTC
V gene: TRBV11-2; D gene: NA; clone size: NA; J gene: TRBJ2-3; CDR3 length: 16; CDR3 protein: CASSFNAGAGTDTQYF; CDR3 DNA: TGTGCCAGCAGCTTTAACGCGGGGGCCGGCACAGATACGCAGTATTTT
V gene: TRBV19; D gene: NA; clone size: NA; J gene: TRBJ2-3; CDR3 length: 14; CDR3 protein: CASSLRLGTDTQYF; CDR3 DNA: TGTGCCAGTAGTTTAAGACTAGGCACAGATACGCAGTATTTT
V gene: TRBV6-5; D gene: NA; clone size: NA; J gene: TRBJ1-1; CDR3 length: 12; CDR3 protein: CASSQGNTEAFF; CDR3 DNA: TGTGCCAGCTCCCAGGGTAACACTGAAGCTTTCTTT
V gene: TRBV2; D gene: TRBD1; clone size: NA; J gene: TRBJ1-5; CDR3 length: 15; CDR3 protein: CASSGGTGSRQPQHF; CDR3 DNA: TGTGCCAGCAGTGGTGGGACAGGGTCGCGTCAGCCCCAGCATTTT
V gene: TRBV5-1; D gene: TRBD2; clone size: NA; J gene: TRBJ2-5; CDR3 length: 17; CDR3 protein: CASSLTGTSGSVETQYF; CDR3 DNA: TGCGCCAGCAGCTTAACCGGGACTAGCGGGAGCGTAGAGACCCAGTACTTC
V gene: TRBV3-1/TRBV3-2; D gene: NA; clone size: NA; J gene: TRBJ2-7; CDR3 length: 14; CDR3 protein: CASSREGGSYEQYF; CDR3 DNA: TGTGCCAGCAGCCGGGAGGGGGGCTCCTACGAGCAGTACTTC